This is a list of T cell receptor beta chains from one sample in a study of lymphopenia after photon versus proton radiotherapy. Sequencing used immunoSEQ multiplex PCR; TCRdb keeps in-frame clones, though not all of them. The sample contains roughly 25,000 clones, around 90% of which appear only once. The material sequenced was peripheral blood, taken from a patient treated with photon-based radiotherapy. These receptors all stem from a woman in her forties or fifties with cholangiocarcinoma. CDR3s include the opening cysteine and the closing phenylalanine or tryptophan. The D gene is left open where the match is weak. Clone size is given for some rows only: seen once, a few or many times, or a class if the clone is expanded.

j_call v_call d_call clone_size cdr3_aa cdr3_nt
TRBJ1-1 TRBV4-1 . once CASSTRSGSFF TGCGCCAGCAGCACGCGCTCGGGGTCTTTCTTT
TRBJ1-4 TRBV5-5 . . CASSTLATNEKLFF TGTGCCAGCAGCACACTCGCAACTAATGAAAAACTGTTTTTT
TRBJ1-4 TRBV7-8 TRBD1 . CASSLTGGARLNEKLFF TGTGCCAGCAGCTTAACAGGGGGCGCGAGACTTAATGAAAAACTGTTTTTT
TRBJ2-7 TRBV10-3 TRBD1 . CAIRTGGRYEQYF TGTGCCATCAGGACAGGGGGCCGGTACGAGCAGTACTTC
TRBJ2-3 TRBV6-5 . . CASIAGRGGTDTQYF TGTGCCAGCATCGCCGGGCGGGGTGGCACAGATACGCAGTATTTT
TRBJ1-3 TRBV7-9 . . CASSPWDKTSGNTIYF TGTGCCAGCAGCCCCTGGGACAAGACGTCCGGAAACACCATATATTTT
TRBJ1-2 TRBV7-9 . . CASSNYPLDRQTNYGYTF TGTGCCAGCAGCAACTACCCCCTGGACAGACAGACAAACTATGGCTACACCTTC
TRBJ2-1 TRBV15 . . CATSREGRGSYNEQFF TGTGCCACCAGCAGAGAGGGCAGGGGTTCCTACAATGAGCAGTTCTTC
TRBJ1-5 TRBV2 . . CASSPGYGGYSNQPQHF TGTGCCAGCAGTCCCGGGTATGGGGGTTATAGCAATCAGCCCCAGCATTTT
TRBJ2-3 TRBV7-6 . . CASSFGRGAISTDTQYF TGTGCCAGCAGCTTTGGACGGGGGGCTATAAGCACAGATACGCAGTATTTT
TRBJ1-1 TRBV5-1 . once CASSPGPGNTEAFF TGCGCCAGCAGCCCTGGACCGGGGAACACTGAAGCTTTCTTT
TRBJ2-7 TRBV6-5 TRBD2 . CASSWLGAGGYEQYF TGTGCCAGCAGTTGGCTAGGAGCGGGGGGCTACGAGCAGTACTTC
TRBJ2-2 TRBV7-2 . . CASSSGGSGNTGELFF TGTGCCAGCAGTTCCGGAGGTAGCGGAAACACCGGGGAGCTGTTTTTT
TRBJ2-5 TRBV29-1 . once CSVKRNQETQYF TGCAGCGTGAAGCGAAACCAAGAGACCCAGTACTTC
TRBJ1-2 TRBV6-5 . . CASSYSNSNYGYTF TGTGCCAGCAGTTACTCGAACAGTAACTATGGCTACACCTTC
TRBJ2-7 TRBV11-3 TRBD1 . CASSGRDSYEQYF TGTGCCAGCAGCGGCCGGGACAGTTACGAGCAGTACTTC
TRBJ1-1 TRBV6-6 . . CASSGADRNTEAFF TGTGCCAGCAGTGGGGCGGACAGGAACACTGAAGCTTTCTTT
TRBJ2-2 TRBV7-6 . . CASSLGGEYTYTGELFF TGTGCCAGCAGCTTAGGGGGGGAGTATACCTACACCGGGGAGCTGTTTTTT
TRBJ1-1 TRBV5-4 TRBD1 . CASRRDRINTEAFF TGTGCCAGCAGAAGGGACAGAATAAACACTGAAGCTTTCTTT
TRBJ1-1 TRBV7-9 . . CASSLQAGNTEAFF TGTGCCAGCAGCTTACAGGCAGGGAACACTGAAGCTTTCTTT
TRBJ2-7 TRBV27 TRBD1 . CASARDRVGEQYF TGTGCCAGCGCCCGGGACAGGGTCGGCGAGCAGTACTTC
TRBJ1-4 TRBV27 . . CASSLSQGKQNEKLFF TGTGCCAGCAGTTTATCACAGGGAAAACAGAATGAAAAACTGTTTTTT
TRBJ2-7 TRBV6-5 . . CASSYASGYEQYF TGTGCCAGCAGTTATGCGTCCGGTTACGAGCAGTACTTC
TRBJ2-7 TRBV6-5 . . CASSQQRRSSYEQYF TGTGCCAGCAGCCAGCAGCGGAGGAGCTCCTACGAGCAGTACTTC
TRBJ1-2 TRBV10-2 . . CASSAYREGYGYTF TGCGCCAGCAGTGCATACAGGGAGGGTTATGGCTACACCTTC
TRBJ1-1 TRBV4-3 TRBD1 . CASSHDRGNTEAFF TGCGCCAGCAGCCACGACAGGGGCAACACTGAAGCTTTCTTT
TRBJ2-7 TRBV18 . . CASSTGPGYEQYF TGTGCCAGCTCAACCGGACCTGGCTACGAGCAGTACTTC
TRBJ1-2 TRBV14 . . CASSHWSPTGDYGYTF TGTGCCAGCAGCCACTGGTCCCCAACAGGTGACTATGGCTACACCTTC
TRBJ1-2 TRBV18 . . CASSLYGDPIYGYTF TGTGCCAGCTCACTCTATGGGGACCCCATCTATGGCTACACCTTC
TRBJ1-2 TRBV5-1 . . CASSLAPQGPNYGYTF TGCGCCAGCAGCTTGGCCCCACAGGGACCTAACTATGGCTACACCTTC
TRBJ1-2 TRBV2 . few CASTGAYGYTF TGTGCCAGCACAGGCGCATATGGCTACACCTTC
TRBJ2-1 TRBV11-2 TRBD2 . CASGSTSGVGHNEQFF TGTGCCAGCGGGAGTACTAGCGGGGTCGGACACAATGAGCAGTTCTTC
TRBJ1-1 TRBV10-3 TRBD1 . CAIRTGDLLNTEAFF TGTGCCATCAGGACAGGGGACTTATTAAACACTGAAGCTTTCTTT